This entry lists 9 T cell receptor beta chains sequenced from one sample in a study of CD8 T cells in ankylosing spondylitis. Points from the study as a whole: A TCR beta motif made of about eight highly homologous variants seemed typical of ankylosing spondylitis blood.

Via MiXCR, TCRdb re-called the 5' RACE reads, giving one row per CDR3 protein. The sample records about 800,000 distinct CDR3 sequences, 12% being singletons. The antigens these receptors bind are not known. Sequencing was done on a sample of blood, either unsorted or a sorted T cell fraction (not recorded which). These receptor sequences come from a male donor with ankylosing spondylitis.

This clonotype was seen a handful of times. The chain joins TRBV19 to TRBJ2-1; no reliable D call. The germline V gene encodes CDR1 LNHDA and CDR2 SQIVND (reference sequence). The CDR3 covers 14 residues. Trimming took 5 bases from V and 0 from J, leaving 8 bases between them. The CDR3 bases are TGTGCCAGTAGTCTAAGAAACTCCTACAATGAGCAGTTCTTC. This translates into CASSLRNSYNEQFF.

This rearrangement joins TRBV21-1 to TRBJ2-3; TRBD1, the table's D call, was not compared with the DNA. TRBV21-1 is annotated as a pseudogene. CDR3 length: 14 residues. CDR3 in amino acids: CASRNSGGDDTQYF. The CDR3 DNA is TGTGCCAGCAGGAATAGCGGGGGGGATGATACGCAGTATTTT.

The CDR3 is CASSYSTSGVYEQYF. The CDR3 region has the DNA TGTGCCAGCAGTTACTCGACTAGCGGCGTCTACGAGCAGTACTTC. The J gene is TRBJ2-7, the V gene TRBV6-2 or TRBV6-3; 9 bases are a match to TRBD2. Trimming cost V 0 bases and J 3 bases; bases outside gene matches: 3. The germline gives CDR1 MNHEY, CDR2 SVGEGT. The CDR3 is 15 amino acids.

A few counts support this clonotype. The CDR3, as DNA: TGTGCCAGCTTCCATCAGCGGCCTACGGATACTAGCACAGATACGCAGTATTTT. This sequence encodes CASFHQRPTDTSTDTQYF. V is TRBV6-1 and J is TRBJ2-3; TRBD2 might be the D (5 bases). V was shortened by 8 bases and J by 0 bases, with 24 bases between the two germline ends. The CDR3 has 18 amino acids. CDR1 is MNHNS, CDR2 SASEGT, per germline.

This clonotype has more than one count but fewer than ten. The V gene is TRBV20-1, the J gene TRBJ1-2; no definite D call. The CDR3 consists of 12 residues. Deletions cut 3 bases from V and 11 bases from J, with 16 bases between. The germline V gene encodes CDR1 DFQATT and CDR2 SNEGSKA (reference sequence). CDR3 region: CSASILQSGYTF. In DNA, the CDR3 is TGCAGTGCTAGTATTCTCCAGTCTGGATACACCTTC.

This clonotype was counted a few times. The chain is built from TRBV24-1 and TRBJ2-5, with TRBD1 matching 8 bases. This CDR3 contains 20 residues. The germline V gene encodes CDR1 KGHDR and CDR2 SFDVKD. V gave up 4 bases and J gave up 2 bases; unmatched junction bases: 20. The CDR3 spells CATSDPQGASMHGNQETQYF. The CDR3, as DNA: TGTGCCACCAGTGACCCCCAGGGGGCGAGCATGCATGGTAATCAAGAGACCCAGTACTTC.

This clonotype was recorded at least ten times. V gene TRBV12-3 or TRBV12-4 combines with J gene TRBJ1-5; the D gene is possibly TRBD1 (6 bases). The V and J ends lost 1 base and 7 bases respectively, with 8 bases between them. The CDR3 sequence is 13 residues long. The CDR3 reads CASSLEGGQPQHF. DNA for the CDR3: TGTGCCAGCAGTTTAGAGGGGGGGCAGCCCCAGCATTTT.

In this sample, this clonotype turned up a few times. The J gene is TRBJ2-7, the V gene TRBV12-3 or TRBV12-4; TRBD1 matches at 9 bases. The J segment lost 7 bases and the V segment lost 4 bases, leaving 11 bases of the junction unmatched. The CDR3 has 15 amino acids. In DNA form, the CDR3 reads TGTGCCAGCAGTTCGGGACAGGGCCCTGGTAGTGAGCAGTACTTC. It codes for CASSSGQGPGSEQYF.

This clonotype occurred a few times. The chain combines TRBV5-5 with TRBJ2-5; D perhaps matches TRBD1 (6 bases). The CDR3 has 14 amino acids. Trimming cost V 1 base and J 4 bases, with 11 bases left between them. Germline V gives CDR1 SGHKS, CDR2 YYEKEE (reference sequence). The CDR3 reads CASSLMGAGETQYF. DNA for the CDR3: TGTGCCAGCAGCTTGATGGGGGCAGGAGAGACCCAGTACTTC.